This T cell receptor beta chain was identified during a study of shared clonotypes between healthy human individuals. CD45RA+ naive and CD45RA-negative memory subsets were separated from CD4+ cells. Study-wide points: Roughly 5.3% of naive CD4 clonotypes were common to a handful of donors.

For every subset, genomic DNA was evenly distributed across several immunoSEQ plates. The assay was immunoSEQ multiplex PCR, and TCRdb's table has in-frame clones only and misses some. The sample yields roughly 2.6 million clones, around 94% seen once. The CDR3 extends over 14 amino acids. Trimming stripped 5 bases from V and 4 bases from J, with 12 bases between. Per the germline V gene, CDR1 is SGHVS and CDR2 is FQNEAQ. Worth noting for this clone: Its antigen is not known.

This sequence was found in a man between 18 and 29 years old in good health. The chain carries TRBV7-8 and TRBJ1-5; no definite D call. Sequencing was carried out using naive CD4+ T cells sorted from blood. Documented subset: CD45RA+ positively selected. The CDR3 nucleotides read TGTGCCAGCAGCAAAGAGACGGTTAATCAGCCCCAGCATTTT. It encodes CASSKETVNQPQHF.